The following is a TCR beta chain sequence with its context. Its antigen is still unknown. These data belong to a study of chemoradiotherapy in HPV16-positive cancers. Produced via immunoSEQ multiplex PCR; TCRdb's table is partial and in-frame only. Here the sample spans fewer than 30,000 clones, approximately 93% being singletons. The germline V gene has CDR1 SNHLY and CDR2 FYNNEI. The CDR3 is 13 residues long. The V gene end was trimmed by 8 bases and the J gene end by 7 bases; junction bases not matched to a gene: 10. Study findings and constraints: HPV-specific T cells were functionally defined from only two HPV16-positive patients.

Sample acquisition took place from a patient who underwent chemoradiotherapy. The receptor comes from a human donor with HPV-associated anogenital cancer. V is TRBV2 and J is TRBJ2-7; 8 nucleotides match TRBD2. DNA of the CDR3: TGTGCCAGCGGTAGCGGGGAGCCAGGGGAGCAGTACTTC. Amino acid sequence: CASGSGEPGEQYF.